A selection of T cell receptor beta chains follows, all from one sample in a study of PD-L1 blockade in urothelial cancer. Repertoires were generated with immunoSEQ multiplex PCR, while TCRdb's copy carries only in-frame clones and drops some. The repertoire holds just under 40,000 clones, with more than 85% as singletons. Source: PBMCs, taken around atezolizumab (anti-PD-L1) treatment. The receptors derive from a man aged 60-69 years with urothelial cancer. Both conserved end residues are part of each CDR3. A D gene is named only where the DNA matches it firmly. Part of the rows lack a size; the others show once, few, many or a class for expanded clones.

abundance	d_gene	v_gene	j_gene	CDR3nt	CDR3aa
-	-	TRBV6-5	TRBJ1-6	TGTGCCAGCAGTTCGTCACAGGACACCACCCTCCACTTT	CASSSSQDTTLHF
once	-	TRBV27	TRBJ2-7	TGTGCCAGCAGTTTAGCTGGCCCGGGGGAGCAGTACTTC	CASSLAGPGEQYF
-	-	TRBV18	TRBJ2-7	TGTGCCAGCTCACCAGAGATGCTGGGGAGCTACGAGCAGTACTTC	CASSPEMLGSYEQYF
-	TRBD1	TRBV5-6	TRBJ2-3	TGTGCCAGCAGGACCGACAGGGGCACAGATACGCAGTATTTT	CASRTDRGTDTQYF
-	-	TRBV7-2	TRBJ2-7	TGTGCCAGCAGCTCCTGGGGGCAGGGCTACGAGCAGTACTTC	CASSSWGQGYEQYF
-	TRBD1	TRBV6-1	TRBJ1-6	TGTGCCAGCAGTGCTCGGACAGGGAAGGATTCACCCCTCCACTTT	CASSARTGKDSPLHF
-	-	TRBV29-1	TRBJ1-2	TGCAGCCTGGGGGGGGCGCGAGGCTACACCTTC	CSLGGARGYTF
-	TRBD2	TRBV19	TRBJ2-1	TGTGCCAGTAAAGACCTAGCGGGGCCTGATGAGCAGTTCTTC	CASKDLAGPDEQFF
-	TRBD2	TRBV29-1	TRBJ2-3	TGCAGCGTTTCCGACGGGAGGGCCCTGTCAGGGACAGATACGCAGTATTTT	CSVSDGRALSGTDTQYF
-	TRBD1	TRBV6-5	TRBJ1-3	TGTGCCAGCAGTTACCAGGGGGTCTCTGGAAACACCATATATTTT	CASSYQGVSGNTIYF
-	TRBD2	TRBV11-2	TRBJ2-1	TGTGCCAGCAGCTTAGGAAGCGGGAGGAGTGATGAGCAGTTCTTC	CASSLGSGRSDEQFF
-	TRBD2	TRBV10-3	TRBJ2-5	TGTGCCATTGGGGACGTGGGACTAGCGGGCGGGACCCAGTACTTC	CAIGDVGLAGGTQYF
-	-	TRBV7-2	TRBJ1-2	TGTGCCAGCAGCACCTTAGTAAGGACTTCTATTGGCTACACCTTC	CASSTLVRTSIGYTF
-	-	TRBV19	TRBJ2-7	TGTGCCAGTACCCCCCGGAGGGGATTGGGAGAGCAGTACTTC	CASTPRRGLGEQYF
few	-	TRBV11-2	TRBJ2-7	TGTGCCAGCAGCTTAGGACAGAACTACGAGCAGTACTTC	CASSLGQNYEQYF
-	-	TRBV2	TRBJ1-5	TGTGCCAGCAGTCGATTAGAGGAGAGCCAGCCCCAGCATTTT	CASSRLEESQPQHF
-	-	TRBV18	TRBJ2-1	TGTGCCAGCTCACCCAACGAACTAAGCTCCTACAATGAGCAGTTCTTC	CASSPNELSSYNEQFF
-	-	TRBV7-3	TRBJ1-2	TGTGCCAGCAGCGCGGCCCCAGGACTCTATGGCTACACCTTC	CASSAAPGLYGYTF
few	-	TRBV6-5	TRBJ2-1	TGTGCCAGCAGCCCCCGCTGGCATGAGCAGTTCTTC	CASSPRWHEQFF
-	-	TRBV6-6	TRBJ1-6	TGTGCCAGCAGTTACTCGGGTAGGGGTAATTCACCCCTCCACTTT	CASSYSGRGNSPLHF
-	-	TRBV28	TRBJ1-3	TGTGCCAGCAGTTTTCGCGGGGGCTCTGGAAACACCATATATTTT	CASSFRGGSGNTIYF
-	TRBD2	TRBV15	TRBJ2-3	TGTGCCACCAGCAGAGTTAGCGGGAGAGGGACAGATACGCAGTATTTT	CATSRVSGRGTDTQYF
once	-	TRBV14	TRBJ2-7	TGTGCCAGCAGCCAAGAGACAGGATATGTTTACGAGCAGTACTTC	CASSQETGYVYEQYF
-	TRBD1	TRBV7-2	TRBJ2-1	TGTGCCAGCAGCTCCGGGACAGTTTCCAATGAGCAGTTCTTC	CASSSGTVSNEQFF
-	-	TRBV7-2	TRBJ1-4	TGTGCCAGCAGCCCAGAGGCAACTAATGAAAAACTGTTTTTT	CASSPEATNEKLFF
-	TRBD1	TRBV28	TRBJ1-3	TGTGCCAGCAGACTCGGACAGGGTTCGGTAGGAAACACCATATATTTT	CASRLGQGSVGNTIYF
-	-	TRBV5-1	TRBJ2-5	TGCGCCAGCAGCGACACCAACCAAGAGACCCAGTACTTC	CASSDTNQETQYF
-	TRBD1	TRBV27	TRBJ1-5	TGTGCCAGCAGTCGACGGACAGGGGCTATGTTGAATCAGCCCCAGCATTTT	CASSRRTGAMLNQPQHF
-	TRBD2	TRBV28	TRBJ2-5	TGTGCCAGCAGTTTGACTAGCGGGGGGGTAGTTGTAGAAGAGACCCAGTACTTC	CASSLTSGGVVVEETQYF
-	TRBD2	TRBV2	TRBJ2-3	TGTGCCAGCAGTGAGAGGACTAGCGGGGCAGGGACGCAGTATTTT	CASSERTSGAGTQYF
-	-	TRBV6-1	TRBJ2-3	TGTGCCAGCAATAGAGAACCTAGCACAGATACGCAGTATTTT	CASNREPSTDTQYF
-	TRBD2	TRBV5-5	TRBJ2-3	TGTGCCAGCACGGGCCGGGGGGTTAGCACAGATACGCAGTATTTT	CASTGRGVSTDTQYF
once	TRBD2	TRBV10-3	TRBJ2-3	TGTGCCATCAACCCGGGGGGGAGGACAGATACGCAGTATTTT	CAINPGGRTDTQYF
few	-	TRBV11-2	TRBJ2-2	TGTGCCAGCAGCCTTAATTTGGGAGGTGCTGGGGAGCTGTTTTTT	CASSLNLGGAGELFF
few	TRBD1	TRBV28	TRBJ1-2	TGTGCCAGCAGTTACGGACAGGGGGCGGAGGGCTACACCTTC	CASSYGQGAEGYTF
-	TRBD1	TRBV27	TRBJ1-1	TGTGCCTGCGGGGACAGGAACACTGAAGCTTTCTTT	CACGDRNTEAFF
-	TRBD1	TRBV10-3	TRBJ1-3	TGTGCCATCAGCCCGCAGGGGGCTGGAAACACCATATATTTT	CAISPQGAGNTIYF
-	TRBD1	TRBV7-9	TRBJ1-3	TGTGCCAGCAGCGGACAGGGGGCGTTTGGAAACACCATATATTTT	CASSGQGAFGNTIYF
once	TRBD2	TRBV29-1	TRBJ2-7	TGCAGCGTTGGGTGGTTTGAGCCTTGGGGGGGTCGGGAGGCCCCCTCCTACGAGCAGTACTTC	CSVGWFEPWGGREAPSYEQYF
-	-	TRBV5-6	TRBJ2-7	TGTGCCAGCAGCTTGGTTGGGAGGTCCCACGAGCAGTACTTC	CASSLVGRSHEQYF
-	-	TRBV4-3	TRBJ1-5	TGCGCCAGCAGCCAAGATTGGGGAAGGGGACAGCCCCAGCATTTT	CASSQDWGRGQPQHF
-	-	TRBV18	TRBJ2-7	TGTGCCAGCTCACCATCCTTATCCTACGAGCAGTACTTC	CASSPSLSYEQYF
-	-	TRBV7-2	TRBJ2-1	TGTGCCAGCAGCTTAAGACAGGGAGGAGATGAGCAGTTCTTC	CASSLRQGGDEQFF
-	-	TRBV4-2	TRBJ2-1	TGTGCCAGCAGCCTATCCCCGGAGACACTGGGGCAGGGTTGGGATGAGCAGTTCTTC	CASSLSPETLGQGWDEQFF
-	-	TRBV21-1	TRBJ1-2	TGTGCCAGGGGGGGGGAGGTTAATGGCTACACCTTC	CARGGEVNGYTF
-	-	TRBV5-4	TRBJ1-1	TGTGCCAGCAGCTTGGAACTGATGAACACTGAAGCTTTCTTT	CASSLELMNTEAFF
-	-	TRBV5-6	TRBJ1-1	TGTGCCAGCAGCTTTTCGGGATCTGAAGCTTTCTTT	CASSFSGSEAFF
-	TRBD2	TRBV9	TRBJ2-3	TGTGCCAGCAGCGCCGGACTAGCGGGGGACCTGTCAGATACGCAGTATTTT	CASSAGLAGDLSDTQYF
-	TRBD1	TRBV5-4	TRBJ2-5	TGTGCCAGCAGCTTCCGACAGGGTAAAGAGACCCAGTACTTC	CASSFRQGKETQYF
-	TRBD2	TRBV28	TRBJ2-3	TGTGCCAGCAGTTCCGGGGGGGAGGGCACAGATACGCAGTATTTT	CASSSGGEGTDTQYF
-	-	TRBV4-2	TRBJ2-7	TGTGCCAGCAGCCCGGGACTGGGGTCCTACGAGCAGTACTTC	CASSPGLGSYEQYF
-	-	TRBV7-2	TRBJ2-2	TGTGCCAGCAGTCCTTTCACCGGGGAGCTGTTTTTT	CASSPFTGELFF
-	TRBD1	TRBV9	TRBJ1-2	TGTGCCAGCAGCGTAGCCGGGGACAGGGGGACTCGAAACGCTTATGGCTACACCTTC	CASSVAGDRGTRNAYGYTF
-	TRBD1	TRBV5-5	TRBJ1-3	TGTGCCAGCAGCCATGATTCAGGGGGCCGAAACACCATATATTTT	CASSHDSGGRNTIYF
-	-	TRBV18	TRBJ2-1	TGTGCCAGCTCACCGGACAGTCTCAACTCCTACAATGAGCAGTTCTTC	CASSPDSLNSYNEQFF
few	-	TRBV10-3	TRBJ1-1	TGTGCCACAGCCGGGGGGTCCAACACTGAAGCTTTCTTT	CATAGGSNTEAFF
few	TRBD2	TRBV2	TRBJ2-7	TGTGCCAGCAGTGATTGGACTAGCGGGACCTCCTACGAGCAGTACTTC	CASSDWTSGTSYEQYF
-	TRBD2	TRBV5-6	TRBJ2-3	TGTGCCAGCAGCTTGTGGCTAGCGGGGGCCCGGGGCCCAGATACGCAGTATTTT	CASSLWLAGARGPDTQYF
-	TRBD1	TRBV9	TRBJ1-2	TGTGCCAGCAGCGTAGACCACAGGGGTGCTGGCTACACCTTC	CASSVDHRGAGYTF
-	TRBD1	TRBV9	TRBJ1-3	TGTGCCAGCAGCGTAGGGACAGGGGGCGAAAACACCATATATTTT	CASSVGTGGENTIYF